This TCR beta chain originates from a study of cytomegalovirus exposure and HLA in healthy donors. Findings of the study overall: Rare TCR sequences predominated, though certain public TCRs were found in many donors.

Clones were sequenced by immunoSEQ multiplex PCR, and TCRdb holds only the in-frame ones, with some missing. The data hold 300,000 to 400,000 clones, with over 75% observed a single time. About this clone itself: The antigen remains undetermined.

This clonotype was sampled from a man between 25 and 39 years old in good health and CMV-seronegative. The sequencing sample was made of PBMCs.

The CDR3: CASTQGGIQYF. DNA for the CDR3: TGTGCCAGCACACAGGGTGGCATTCAGTACTTC. The genes are TRBV6-6 and TRBJ2-4; D possibly corresponds to TRBD1 (6 bases). The CDR3 has 11 residues. CDR1 is MNHNY, CDR2 SVGAGI, per germline (reference sequence). Trimming shortened V by 7 bases and J by 9 bases, and 10 bases separated the two germline ends.